The clone carrying this TCR beta chain was recorded many times. Primers used in a second PCR of about 7 to 12 cycles were a sample-barcoded 5' primer and a J-beta primer mix. TCRdb processed the 5' RACE reads anew with MiXCR; each CDR3 protein has one entry. The sample includes more than 900,000 distinct CDR3 sequences, under 35% of them seen just once. CDR1 and CDR2 (germline): MNHEY, SMNVEV (reference sequence). CDR3 length: 17 residues. Trimming took 0 bases from V and 4 from J; bases not matched to a gene: 8. The source of the sample is a study of blood T cells in healthy people across ages. These data are also associated with another study on T cells of mothers and their children.

The receptor was derived from a woman aged 40 to 50 in good health. Source material: blood. The rearrangement links TRBV27 to TRBJ1-2, with 10 bases lining up with TRBD1. CDR3 sequence reads: CASSLSGQGPRGYGYTF. CDR3 coding DNA: TGTGCCAGCAGTTTATCGGGACAGGGGCCTAGGGGCTATGGCTACACCTTC.